Sequencing of this T cell receptor (beta chain) was carried out in a study of OX40 agonist ivuxolimab in advanced cancers. V shed 3 bases and J shed 4 bases, with 31 bases lying between them. This CDR3 is built from 21 residues. Germline CDR1 reads SGDLS; CDR2 reads YYNGEE. Measured with immunoSEQ multiplex PCR; TCRdb has only the in-frame clones, and not every one. The table has 25,000 to 35,000 clones, roughly 87% seen once. The chain recombines TRBV9 with TRBJ2-2; D gene ambiguous. The source was CD4+ or CD8+ T cells sorted from blood, collected in a trial of the OX40 agonist ivuxolimab. This TCR was recovered from an adult with an advanced solid tumor such as melanoma, head and neck, liver or kidney cancer. The CDR3 loop reads CASSAATDPRRGSQVTGELFF. CDR3 nucleotides: TGTGCCAGCAGCGCAGCCACTGACCCCCGTCGCGGATCCCAGGTCACCGGGGAGCTGTTTTTT.